The source of this T cell receptor beta chain is a study of cytomegalovirus exposure and HLA in healthy donors. A remark on this clone: The antigen is not known.

Overall study results and limits: A highly shared variant cluster was judged a likely technical artifact. In a later analysis, HLA-associated TCR beta chains were more clonally expanded than equally common others. The authors reported that TCR beta sequences could predict HLA-A and HLA-B alleles. These predictions were accurate for most subjects in the first cohort.

The PCR employed 60 Vbeta primers together with 13 Jbeta primers. Sequencing used immunoSEQ multiplex PCR; TCRdb keeps in-frame clones, though not all of them. The sample contains some 120,000 clones, 65% to 75% of which appear only once. This sequence originates from a man aged 40-50 years in good health and CMV-seropositive. Sequenced: PBMCs.

In DNA, the CDR3 is TGTGCCAGCTCGCGGACAGGGCCAGGAAACACTGAAGCTTTCTTT. This translates into CASSRTGPGNTEAFF. The chain joins TRBV18 to TRBJ1-1; TRBD1 agrees at 8 bases. CDR3 length: 15 amino acids. J gave up 2 bases and V 6 bases, and 8 bases lay outside the gene matches. CDR1 is KGHSH, CDR2 LQKENI, per germline.